Below are 32 T cell receptor beta chains sequenced from a single sample in a study of T cell responses to AZD1222 COVID-19 vaccine. TCRdb's table, derived via immunoSEQ multiplex PCR, lists solely in-frame clones and lacks some. The sample has 130,000 or so clones, 93% seen once. Sequencing used peripheral blood, obtained on day 0 of AZD1222 vaccination. The receptors shown here come from an adult in good health.

The chain recombines TRBV29-1 with TRBJ1-1; perhaps TRBD1 as D (5 bases). Germline V lookup: CDR1 SQVTM, CDR2 ANQGSEA. The germline V and J ends were trimmed by 7 bases and 4 bases, with 16 bases remaining between them. This CDR3 is 13 amino acids long. In DNA form, the CDR3 reads TGCAGCGCGCATCTGGGGGGGGTCACTGAAGCTTTCTTT. It is translated as CSAHLGGVTEAFF.

The CDR3 loop is CSVERMRDRQDTQYF. CDR3 coding DNA: TGCAGCGTGGAGAGAATGCGGGACCGACAAGATACGCAGTATTTT. The chain uses TRBV29-1 and TRBJ2-3; D might be TRBD2 (6 bases). CDR1 and CDR2 from the germline V gene are SQVTM and ANQGSEA. V gave up 6 bases and J gave up 5 bases, with 21 bases separating them. The CDR3 has 15 amino acids.

The chain joins TRBV14 to TRBJ1-2, with a possible D match to TRBD1 (6 bases). CDR1 and CDR2 from the germline V gene are SGHDN and FVKESK. CDR3 size: 14 residues. With 5 bases removed from V and 3 bases from J, the gap between germline ends came to 13 bases. The CDR3 is CASSLRGNDYGYTF. The CDR3 DNA reads as TGTGCCAGCAGCTTGAGGGGGAACGACTATGGCTACACCTTC.

This clone was seen a single time. CDR3 region: CASSQVSGGAGEQFF. CDR3 coding DNA: TGCGCCAGCAGCCAGGTCAGCGGGGGGGCCGGTGAGCAGTTCTTC. This chain uses TRBV4-1 with TRBJ2-1; 10 bases align to TRBD2. Germline loops: CDR1 MGHRA, CDR2 YSYEKL. J was trimmed by 9 bases and V by 3 bases; bases with no gene match: 8. This CDR3 has 15 residues.

The chain joins TRBV19 to TRBJ2-3; D unclear. Trimming took 7 bases from V and 0 from J, leaving 11 bases between them. Germline loops: CDR1 LNHDA, CDR2 SQIVND (reference sequence). The CDR3 is 14 amino acids. The CDR3 sequence: CASNGQASTDTQYF. In nucleotides, the CDR3 is TGTGCCAGTAACGGGCAGGCCAGCACAGATACGCAGTATTTT. The entire variable domain, with the rest obtained from reference TRBV19 and TRBJ2-3, is as follows: DGGITQSPKYLFRKEGQNVTLSCEQNLNHDAMYWYRQDPGQGLRLIYYSQIVNDFQKGDIAEGYSVSREKKESFPLTVTSAQKNPTAFYLCASNGQASTDTQYFGPGTRLTVL.

The rearrangement links TRBV14 to TRBJ2-7; 8 positions agree with TRBD2. CDR3 length: 14 amino acids. Per germline, CDR1 SGHDN and CDR2 FVKESK. After removal of 5 bases from V and 7 bases from J, the junction contained 10 bases not matched to a gene. The CDR3 sequence: CASSGTGLVAEQYF. For the CDR3, the DNA is TGTGCCAGCAGCGGTACGGGACTAGTCGCTGAGCAGTACTTC.

The CDR3 DNA is TGTGCCAGCTTGGAAGGACTAGCGAGCTCCTACGAGCAGTACTTC. This sequence encodes CASLEGLASSYEQYF. The V gene is TRBV6-5, the J gene TRBJ2-7; 9 positions agree with TRBD2. The junction had 8 bases not matched to a gene; V was cut back by 8 bases and J by 0 bases. This CDR3 has 15 residues. Per the germline V gene, CDR1 is MNHEY and CDR2 is SVGAGI.

J is TRBJ2-3 and V is TRBV5-6, with 8 bases fitting TRBD2. Germline loops: CDR1 SGHDT, CDR2 YYEEEE. V gave up 0 bases and J gave up 2 bases; unmatched junction bases: 5. The CDR3 is 16 amino acids. The CDR3 DNA is TGTGCCAGCAGCTTGGGGCGGGGGGCCCTCACAGATACGCAGTATTTT. It encodes CASSLGRGALTDTQYF.

V usage is TRBV6-5 and J usage is TRBJ2-5, with D possibly matching TRBD1 (6 bases). The CDR3 contains 15 residues. The V end was cut by 7 bases, the J end by 7 bases, with 22 bases between. Looked up from germline, CDR1 is MNHEY and CDR2 is SVGAGI. Here the CDR3 reads CASITRQAPHGTQYF. The CDR3 nucleotides are TGTGCCAGCATCACCCGACAGGCCCCCCACGGGACCCAGTACTTC.

V gene TRBV7-9 combines with J gene TRBJ2-5; no reliable D call. The CDR3 is made up of 14 amino acids. The germline CDR1 and CDR2 sequences are SEHNR and FQNEAQ (reference sequence). Trimming pared 8 bases from V and 4 bases from J, leaving 17 bases between. The CDR3 here is CASLSIGLGETQYF. In DNA form, the CDR3 reads TGTGCCAGCTTATCGATTGGTTTGGGAGAGACCCAGTACTTC.

This rearrangement joins TRBV18 to TRBJ2-5; 8 bases are shared with TRBD2. The germline CDR1 and CDR2 sequences are KGHSH and LQKENI. With 0 bases clipped from V and 5 bases from J, the junction kept 2 bases outside the gene matches. The CDR3 covers 14 residues. The CDR3 DNA reads as TGTGCCAGCTCACCACCGGCGGGGGGTGAGACCCAGTACTTC. This translates into CASSPPAGGETQYF.

The CDR3 loop reads CSATGQGSNNEQFF. The CDR3 bases are TGCAGCGCTACTGGACAGGGTTCAAACAATGAGCAGTTCTTC. This chain connects TRBV29-1 to TRBJ2-1; 8 positions agree with TRBD1. Germline lookup yields CDR1 SQVTM and CDR2 ANQGSEA. The CDR3 runs to 14 residues. The junction had 10 bases not matched to a gene; V was cut back by 7 bases and J by 5 bases.

This clone was detected only a few times. J is TRBJ1-5 and V is TRBV14; tentative D call: TRBD1 (6 bases). CDR1 is SGHDN and CDR2 is FVKESK in the germline V gene. Trimming stripped 4 bases from V and 6 bases from J, with 13 bases between. This CDR3 region has 14 residues. The DNA of the CDR3 is TGTGCCAGCAGCCCACCAGGGGTGGGTCAGCCCCAGCATTTT. Encoded protein: CASSPPGVGQPQHF.

Here the CDR3 DNA reads TGTGCCTTCGGAGGGGGTTACACCGGGGAGCTGTTTTTT. Protein sequence: CAFGGGYTGELFF. The rearrangement uses TRBV30 and TRBJ2-2; D assignment may be TRBD1 or TRBD2 (6 bases each). The V end lost 7 bases, the J end lost 3 bases, and 12 bases lay between the germline ends. The CDR3 covers 13 residues. The V gene's germline CDR1 is GTSNPN and CDR2 SVGIG (reference sequence).

The chain carries TRBV9 and TRBJ1-2; D is undetermined. Germline V CDR1 and CDR2: SGDLS, YYNGEE. CDR3 size: 15 residues. V was cut by 0 bases and J by 0 bases, with 9 bases left in between. In nucleotides, the CDR3 is TGTGCCAGCAGCGTAGAGGGCTACGCTAACTATGGCTACACCTTC. It yields the protein CASSVEGYANYGYTF.

V is TRBV21-1 and J is TRBJ1-5; TRBD1 is taken as the D call from the table, unchecked against the DNA. TRBV21-1 is labeled a pseudogene. The CDR3 consists of 16 residues. Here the CDR3 reads CASSYLDRVSNQPQHF. The CDR3 DNA sequence: TGTGCCAGCAGCTACCTCGACAGGGTGAGCAATCAGCCCCAGCATTTT.

The gene calls are TRBV2 and TRBJ1-2; D is possibly TRBD1 (5 bases). Germline-derived CDR1 and CDR2 are SNHLY and FYNNEI. The CDR3 sequence is 13 residues long. The germline V and J ends were trimmed by 7 bases and 2 bases, with 11 bases remaining between them. CDR3 nucleotide sequence: TGTGCCAGCACCTCGGGACGGAACTATGGCTACACCTTC. Its translation: CASTSGRNYGYTF.

The rearrangement links TRBV18 to TRBJ2-4; the D is unclear. Germline V gene lookup returns CDR1 KGHSH and CDR2 LQKENI. Trimming stripped 3 bases from V and 0 bases from J, with 3 bases between. There are 13 residues in the CDR3. CDR3 sequence (DNA): TGTGCCAGCTCACCGTTAGCCAAAAACATTCAGTACTTC. Its translation: CASSPLAKNIQYF.

V gene TRBV2 combines with J gene TRBJ1-5; D is unresolved. Germline V lookup: CDR1 SNHLY, CDR2 FYNNEI. Trimming removed 5 bases from V and 7 bases from J, with 12 bases in between. This CDR3 has 13 residues. CDR3 DNA sequence: TGTGCCAGCAGTAGCTACGGGCGACAGCCCCAGCATTTT. Protein product: CASSSYGRQPQHF.

This chain connects TRBV7-2 to TRBJ1-2; D remains unclear. CDR3 size: 12 residues. Per the germline V gene, CDR1 is SGHTA and CDR2 is FQGNSA. V was trimmed by 6 bases and J by 2 bases, leaving 7 bases between them. CDR3 sequence reads: CASRRLNYGYTF. CDR3 nucleotide sequence: TGTGCCAGCAGACGGCTCAACTATGGCTACACCTTC.

The gene calls are TRBV13 and TRBJ1-4; weak D call: TRBD1 (6 bases). The CDR3 consists of 15 residues. Germline V gene data show CDR1 as PRHDT and CDR2 as FYEKMQ (reference sequence). V lost 8 bases and J lost 2, with 15 bases in between. The CDR3 loop reads CASEVRGGTNEKLFF. The CDR3 nucleotides are TGTGCCAGCGAGGTCAGGGGCGGCACTAATGAAAAACTGTTTTTT.

This clone showed up just once. The V call is TRBV6-1, the J call TRBJ1-4, with TRBD1 matching 11 bases. Looked up from germline, CDR1 is MNHNS and CDR2 is SASEGT. J gave up 7 bases and V 0 bases, and 4 bases lay outside the gene matches. CDR3 length: 16 residues. The CDR3 loop is CASSEATGTGGEKLFF. For the CDR3, the DNA is TGTGCCAGCAGTGAAGCTACCGGGACAGGGGGTGAAAAACTGTTTTTT.

This clone has a single count. The chain recombines TRBV18 with TRBJ1-1; no reliable D call. The CDR3 is made up of 14 amino acids. The V gene lost 1 base and the J gene lost 1 base, with 7 bases spanning the gap. Germline assignment: CDR1 KGHSH and CDR2 LQKENI. The DNA of the CDR3 is TGTGCCAGCTCACCACGGTCAGAGAACACTGAAGCTTTCTTT. Translating it yields CASSPRSENTEAFF.

The rearrangement uses TRBV27 and TRBJ2-5, with 10 bases lining up with TRBD2. Losses at the gene ends were 3 bases for V and 0 bases for J; bases not matched to a gene: 4. There are 16 residues in the CDR3. Per the germline V gene, CDR1 is MNHEY and CDR2 is SMNVEV (reference sequence). The CDR3 nucleotides are TGTGCCAGCAGTTTTAGCGGGGGGCGGGACCAAGAGACCCAGTACTTC. This sequence encodes CASSFSGGRDQETQYF.

This chain joins TRBV6-5 and TRBJ1-1, with D perhaps TRBD1 (6 bases). Trimming took off 2 bases at V and 1 base at J, with 8 bases between the two ends. This CDR3 has 14 residues. CDR1 MNHEY and CDR2 SVGAGI come from the germline V gene. Here the CDR3 DNA reads TGTGCCAGCAGTTACATACAGGGGAACACTGAAGCTTTCTTT. Translating it yields CASSYIQGNTEAFF.

The chain uses TRBV7-9 and TRBJ1-3, with D hard to call. The V gene lost 5 bases and the J gene lost 4 bases, with 12 bases spanning the gap. The CDR3 spans 14 residues. Germline loops: CDR1 SEHNR, CDR2 FQNEAQ (reference sequence). CDR3 sequence (DNA): TGTGCCAGCAGCCGAGACGGGAGGGGAAACACCATATATTTT. It codes for CASSRDGRGNTIYF. Full variable domain (outside the CDR3, taken from reference TRBV7-9 and TRBJ1-3): DTGVSQNPRHKITKRGQNVTFRCDPISEHNRLYWYRQTLGQGPEFLTYFQNEAQLEKSRLLSDRFSAERPKGSFSTLEIQRTEQGDSAMYLCASSRDGRGNTIYFGEGSWLTVV.

CDR3 amino acids: CASSQSDRVANYGYTF. CDR3 DNA sequence: TGTGCCAGCAGCCAATCCGACAGGGTAGCTAACTATGGCTACACCTTC. The chain combines TRBV9 with TRBJ1-2, with 7 bases matching TRBD1. The CDR3 runs 16 residues. Looked up from germline, CDR1 is SGDLS and CDR2 is YYNGEE. Trimming took 4 bases from V and 0 from J; bases not matched to a gene: 9.

The chain couples TRBV11-1 to TRBJ1-5; TRBD1 matches 8 bases. The CDR3 has 18 residues. The junction had 7 bases not matched to a gene; V was cut back by 0 bases and J by 0 bases. Germline V CDR1 and CDR2: SGHAT, FQDESV (reference sequence). The CDR3 protein is CASSLADRAAYSNQPQHF. The CDR3 DNA reads as TGTGCCAGCAGCTTAGCGGACAGGGCTGCTTATAGCAATCAGCCCCAGCATTTT.

This chain connects TRBV10-2 to TRBJ1-2, with D perhaps TRBD1 (6 bases). Germline CDR1 is WSHSY and CDR2 is SAAADI. Trimming cost V 6 bases and J 4 bases, with 15 bases left between them. The CDR3 is 14 residues long. Written as DNA, the CDR3 is TGCGCCAGCAGCTCGGGGGCCATAGGCTATGGCTACACCTTC. Its translation is CASSSGAIGYGYTF.

The rearrangement links TRBV6-1 to TRBJ2-7; TRBD1 agrees at 8 bases. With V trimmed by 4 bases and J by 3 bases, 14 bases remained unmatched. From germline, CDR1 is MNHNS and CDR2 SASEGT. The CDR3 loop spans 17 amino acids. CDR3 nucleotides: TGTGCCAGCAGTGGACATCCCGGGACAGGACTCCGCTACGAGCAGTACTTC. Translation gives CASSGHPGTGLRYEQYF.

This clone showed up just once. Other nucleotide sequences in the sample specify the same CDR3. This sequence joins TRBV10-2 and TRBJ1-3, with D hard to call. The CDR3 consists of 12 residues. Germline V lookup: CDR1 WSHSY, CDR2 SAAADI. V was trimmed by 2 bases and J by 4 bases, leaving 3 bases between them. The CDR3 loop reads CASSEVGNTIYF. CDR3 nucleotides: TGCGCCAGCAGTGAGGTCGGAAACACCATATATTTT.

This CDR3 is CASSSPKDRVRKLFF. The CDR3 DNA follows: TGCGCCAGCAGCTCGCCAAAGGACAGGGTACGGAAACTGTTTTTT. This chain joins TRBV4-1 and TRBJ1-4, with 8 bases matching TRBD1. This CDR3 has 15 residues. With 5 bases clipped from V and 11 bases from J, the junction kept 13 bases outside the gene matches. Germline-derived CDR1 and CDR2 are MGHRA and YSYEKL.